Listed below are T cell receptor beta chains from one sample, sequenced in a study of blood T cells in healthy people across ages. From the 5' RACE reads, TCRdb called clonotypes with MiXCR, one entry per CDR3 protein. The table records hundreds of thousands of distinct CDR3 sequences, around three fifths of them present only once. Sequencing was done on a sample of blood. Receptors originate from a man between 35 and 55 years old in good health. CDR3s include the opening cysteine and the closing phenylalanine or tryptophan. A D gene is named only where the DNA matches it firmly. Only part of the rows carry a size: once, few, many, or a class if the clone is expanded.

v_call	d_call	j_call	clone_size	cdr3_aa	cdr3_nt
TRBV6-2/TRBV6-3	TRBD1	TRBJ2-7	once	CASSSSDGTVAYEQYF	TGTGCCAGCAGTTCATCCGACGGGACAGTTGCCTACGAGCAGTACTTC
TRBV7-9	TRBD2	TRBJ2-5	-	CASSLRTSDQETQYF	TGTGCCAGCAGCCTGCGGACTAGCGACCAAGAGACCCAGTACTTC
TRBV24-1	-	TRBJ2-1	-	CATRGQQGSYNGQFF	TGTGCCACCAGAGGACAACAGGGTTCCTACAATGGGCAGTTCTTC
TRBV2	-	TRBJ1-2	-	CASSEYGSSTDYGYTF	TGTGCCAGCAGTGAATACGGGTCCTCGACGGACTATGGCTACACCTTC
TRBV2	-	TRBJ2-7	-	CASSEGSGPSYNEQYF	TGTGCCAGCAGTGAAGGTAGCGGCCCCTCCTACAATGAGCAGTACTTC
TRBV6-1	-	TRBJ2-6	few	CASSEDSSGANVLTF	TGTGCCAGCAGTGAAGACAGCTCTGGGGCCAACGTCCTGACTTTC
TRBV27	-	TRBJ2-2	-	CASSPARTPGPGELFF	TGTGCCAGCAGTCCTGCGAGGACCCCGGGACCCGGGGAGCTGTTTTTT
TRBV24-1	-	TRBJ1-2	-	CATRSREDGYTF	TGTGCCACCCGTAGTCGGGAAGATGGCTACACCTTC
TRBV6-1	-	TRBJ2-1	-	CASQNSDGDPYNEQFF	TGTGCCAGCCAAAACTCGGACGGGGACCCTTACAATGAGCAGTTCTTC
TRBV28	-	TRBJ2-5	few	CASSDGRTQYF	TGTGCCAGCAGTGATGGTCGGACCCAGTACTTC
TRBV10-3	-	TRBJ2-5	-	CAISDLGQETQYF	TGTGCCATCAGTGATTTGGGACAAGAGACCCAGTACTTC
TRBV7-9	TRBD2	TRBJ2-7	few	CASQPAGAYEQYF	TGTGCCAGCCAACCAGCGGGGGCCTACGAGCAGTACTTC
TRBV27	TRBD2	TRBJ2-5	-	CASSLVRRGGQRIETQYF	TGTGCCAGCAGTTTAGTTCGACGCGGGGGGCAAAGAATAGAGACCCAGTACTTC
TRBV28	-	TRBJ2-3	-	CATSEESSTDTQYF	TGTGCCACCTCCGAGGAGTCCAGCACAGATACGCAGTATTTT
TRBV27	-	TRBJ2-7	-	CASQKRDGTYEQYF	TGTGCCAGCCAGAAGAGGGACGGGACCTACGAGCAGTACTTC
TRBV7-2	TRBD2	TRBJ2-1	few	CASSLRTSGRAEQFF	TGTGCCAGCAGCTTAAGGACTAGCGGGAGGGCTGAGCAGTTCTTC
TRBV27	TRBD1	TRBJ1-2	-	CASSLLGQGDGYTF	TGTGCCAGCAGTTTATTGGGACAGGGGGATGGCTACACCTTC
TRBV5-6	TRBD2	TRBJ2-1	-	CASSRRTSGRDHTNSYNEQFF	TGTGCCAGCAGCCGTCGGACTAGCGGGAGGGATCACACCAACTCCTACAATGAGCAGTTCTTC
TRBV7-2	-	TRBJ1-6	-	CASTHPSSYNSPLHF	TGTGCCAGCACCCACCCTAGCTCCTATAATTCACCCCTCCACTTT
TRBV15	-	TRBJ2-3	-	CATSFSPEDTQYF	TGTGCCACCAGCTTTTCGCCGGAAGATACGCAGTATTTT
TRBV27	-	TRBJ2-3	few	CASAGSTDTQYF	TGTGCCAGCGCCGGGAGCACAGATACGCAGTATTTT
TRBV27	-	TRBJ1-2	few	CASSSRGALNYGYTF	TGTGCCAGCAGTTCTCGGGGAGCTTTAAACTATGGCTACACCTTC
TRBV9	-	TRBJ1-1	-	CANTPLSGWNTEAFF	TGTGCCAACACCCCCTTATCAGGGTGGAACACTGAAGCTTTCTTT
TRBV14	TRBD1	TRBJ2-3	few	CASSQDDRGTDTQYF	TGTGCCAGCAGCCAAGACGACAGGGGCACAGATACGCAGTATTTT
TRBV20-1	TRBD2	TRBJ2-4	-	CSGETSGRGLAKNIQYF	TGCAGTGGTGAGACTAGCGGGAGGGGACTAGCCAAAAACATTCAGTACTTC
TRBV3-1	-	TRBJ1-2	once	CASSLGPLLNYGYTF	TGTGCCAGCAGCCTCGGACCGTTACTTAACTATGGCTACACCTTC
TRBV7-3	-	TRBJ2-3	few	CASSDIGSTDTQYF	TGTGCCAGCAGCGATATCGGGAGCACAGATACGCAGTATTTT
TRBV7-2	-	TRBJ2-1	-	CASSLGSGRGQPLNEQFF	TGTGCCAGCAGCTTAGGTTCCGGGAGGGGACAGCCTCTCAATGAGCAGTTCTTC
TRBV3-1	-	TRBJ2-3	-	CASSHGTNTDTQYF	TGTGCCAGCAGCCACGGGACGAACACAGATACGCAGTATTTT
TRBV20-1	TRBD2	TRBJ2-7	-	CSASVGTSKTYEQYF	TGCAGTGCTAGTGTCGGGACTAGTAAGACCTACGAGCAGTACTTC
TRBV7-9	-	TRBJ1-5	-	CASSDAGTYGSNQPQHF	TGTGCCAGCAGCGACGCAGGGACATATGGGAGCAATCAGCCCCAGCATTTT
TRBV9	-	TRBJ1-2	-	CASSVGSGVGGYTF	TGTGCCAGCAGCGTAGGGTCTGGGGTTGGTGGCTACACCTTC
TRBV14	-	TRBJ1-2	-	CASSTPGGNGYTF	TGTGCCAGCAGCACACCCGGGGGAAATGGCTACACCTTC
TRBV12-5	-	TRBJ2-7	-	CASGLSASYEQYF	TGTGCTAGTGGTTTGTCAGCATCCTACGAGCAGTACTTC
TRBV14	-	TRBJ2-3	few	CASSPFSDTQYF	TGTGCCAGCAGTCCATTTTCGGATACGCAGTATTTT
TRBV28	-	TRBJ1-1	-	CASSPQGLRNTEAFF	TGTGCCAGCAGTCCACAGGGTTTAAGGAACACTGAAGCTTTCTTT
TRBV3-1	-	TRBJ1-2	-	CASSHNYGYTF	TGTGCCAGCAGCCATAACTATGGCTACACCTTC
TRBV29-1	TRBD2	TRBJ2-1	few	CSAPGLAGKSSYNEQFF	TGCAGCGCTCCGGGACTAGCGGGAAAGAGCTCCTACAATGAGCAGTTCTTC
TRBV12-3/TRBV12-4	-	TRBJ2-3	-	CASSLRGYTQYF	TGTGCCAGCAGTTTGCGTGGATATACGCAGTATTTT
TRBV4-3	-	TRBJ2-7	-	CASSQDRAASYEQYF	TGCGCCAGCAGCCAAGATCGCGCCGCCTCCTACGAGCAGTACTTC
TRBV27	-	TRBJ2-6	-	CASSLYSRGRSSGANVLTF	TGTGCCAGCAGTTTATATTCTCGGGGTCGGAGCTCTGGGGCCAACGTCCTGACTTTC
TRBV28	-	TRBJ1-1	-	CASSLGLPGAFF	TGTGCCAGCAGTTTGGGACTTCCAGGGGCTTTCTTT
TRBV5-4	TRBD2	TRBJ2-5	-	CASSASGRRQETQYF	TGTGCCAGCAGCGCTAGCGGGAGGCGGCAAGAGACCCAGTACTTC